These 12 T cell receptor beta chains were sequenced from one sample in a study of T cell responses to AZD1222 COVID-19 vaccine. Clones were sequenced by immunoSEQ multiplex PCR, and TCRdb holds only the in-frame ones, with some missing. Of about 150,000 clones detected, under 95% appear once; the ten largest clones hold under 10%. Sequenced here: peripheral blood, sampled on day 0 of AZD1222 vaccination. These receptors all come from an adult in good health.

The chain uses TRBV12-3 or TRBV12-4 and TRBJ1-2; TRBD1 agrees at 8 bases. The ends lost 3 bases at V and 7 bases at J; junction bases unmatched: 4. CDR3 size: 13 residues. The CDR3 is CASSFSGGSGYTF. The CDR3 region has the DNA TGTGCCAGCAGTTTTTCAGGGGGCTCTGGCTACACCTTC.

This chain joins TRBV6-2 or TRBV6-3 and TRBJ2-1; possible D gene TRBD2, 5 bases. This CDR3 has 16 residues. Germline-derived CDR1 and CDR2 are MNHEY and SVGEGT. V lost 2 bases and J 5 bases, leaving 16 bases between the germline ends. The DNA of the CDR3 is TGTGCCAGCAGTTACCAATTTCCTAGCACCGACAATGAGCAGTTCTTC. It codes for CASSYQFPSTDNEQFF.

J is TRBJ1-1 and V is TRBV12-3 or TRBV12-4; tentative D call: TRBD1 (6 bases). CDR3 length: 13 amino acids. The V end lost 5 bases, the J end lost 10 bases, and 17 bases lay between the germline ends. CDR3 in amino acids: CASSPWTENVAFF. As DNA, the CDR3 is TGTGCCAGCAGTCCATGGACAGAAAATGTAGCTTTCTTT.

V gene TRBV11-2 combines with J gene TRBJ1-2; TRBD1 agrees at 9 bases. The CDR3 is made up of 15 amino acids. The V segment lost 0 bases and the J segment 6 bases; nucleotides outside the gene matches: 5. Germline V lookup: CDR1 SGHAT, CDR2 FQNNGV. The CDR3 spells CASSLDRRDRDGYTF. For the CDR3, the DNA is TGTGCCAGCAGCTTAGATCGTAGGGACAGGGATGGCTACACCTTC.

The chain joins TRBV6-5 to TRBJ1-3, with a weak D call TRBD1 (6 bases). CDR1 and CDR2 (germline): MNHEY, SVGAGI. The CDR3 loop spans 15 amino acids. V dropped 8 bases and J dropped 1 base, with 15 bases sitting between them. CDR3 DNA: TGTGCCAGCGGGAGGGGGGGACTATCTGGAAACACCATATATTTT. As protein: CASGRGGLSGNTIYF.

The J gene is TRBJ1-2, the V gene TRBV4-1, with D hard to call. Germline CDR1 MGHRA, CDR2 YSYEKL. V dropped 11 bases and J dropped 7 bases, with 17 bases sitting between them. This CDR3 spans 12 amino acids. The CDR3 here is CASSGAPVGYTF. DNA for the CDR3: TGCGCCTCGTCCGGCGCGCCGGTTGGCTACACCTTC.

The chain employs TRBV5-1 and TRBJ1-2, with 11 bases lining up with TRBD1. Trimming took 4 bases from V and 4 from J; bases not matched to a gene: 6. This CDR3 contains 15 residues. Germline CDR1 and CDR2: SGHRS and YFSETQ. The CDR3 region is CASSRGQGESYGYTF. CDR3 in DNA: TGCGCCAGCAGCCGGGGACAGGGGGAATCCTATGGCTACACCTTC.

The chain has TRBV4-1 and TRBJ2-7; D gene uncertain. CDR1 and CDR2 from the germline V gene are MGHRA and YSYEKL. CDR3 size: 12 residues. The germline V and J ends were trimmed by 0 bases and 5 bases, with 5 bases remaining between them. CDR3 residues: CASSQEGHEQYF. DNA of the CDR3: TGCGCCAGCAGCCAAGAAGGCCACGAGCAGTACTTC.

The CDR3 loop is CASSYARGYTF. CDR3 in DNA: TGTGCCAGCAGTTATGCGCGGGGCTACACCTTC. The gene calls are TRBV2 and TRBJ1-2; D ambiguous. Germline assignment: CDR1 SNHLY and CDR2 FYNNEI. Trimming left V 5 bases short and J 8 bases short, with 9 bases between. This CDR3 has 11 residues. The whole variable domain, filled in from reference TRBV2 and TRBJ1-2, reads EPEVTQTPSHQVTQMGQEVILRCVPISNHLYFYWYRQILGQKVEFLVSFYNNEISEKSEIFDDQFSVERPDGSNFTLKIRSTKLEDSAMYFCASSYARGYTFGSGTRLTVV.

This clone has a single count. V is TRBV14 and J is TRBJ2-3; D is undetermined. The CDR3 sequence is 11 residues long. Trimming took 6 bases from V and 2 from J, leaving 3 bases between them. The V gene's germline CDR1 is SGHDN and CDR2 FVKESK. In DNA form, the CDR3 reads TGTGCCAGCAGTAACACAGATACGCAGTATTTT. Amino acid sequence: CASSNTDTQYF.

This clone has just one count. The chain links TRBV18 to TRBJ2-1; D may be TRBD1 or TRBD2 (6 bases each). Trimming removed 3 bases at V and 0 bases at J, with 9 bases between. Looked up from germline, CDR1 is KGHSH and CDR2 is LQKENI. CDR3 length: 15 amino acids. Written as DNA, the CDR3 is TGTGCCAGCTCACCGGGGGGCAGCTCCTACAATGAGCAGTTCTTC. As protein: CASSPGGSSYNEQFF.

A word on this clone: In the same sample, other DNA sequences code for this CDR3. The V and J genes are TRBV4-1 and TRBJ2-7, with TRBD2 matching over 10 bases. This CDR3 has 15 amino acids. Per the germline V gene, CDR1 is MGHRA and CDR2 is YSYEKL. Losses at the gene ends were 1 base for V and 4 bases for J; bases not matched to a gene: 4. This CDR3 reads CASSQVLAGDYEQYF. The CDR3 bases are TGCGCCAGCAGCCAAGTGCTAGCGGGAGATTACGAGCAGTACTTC.